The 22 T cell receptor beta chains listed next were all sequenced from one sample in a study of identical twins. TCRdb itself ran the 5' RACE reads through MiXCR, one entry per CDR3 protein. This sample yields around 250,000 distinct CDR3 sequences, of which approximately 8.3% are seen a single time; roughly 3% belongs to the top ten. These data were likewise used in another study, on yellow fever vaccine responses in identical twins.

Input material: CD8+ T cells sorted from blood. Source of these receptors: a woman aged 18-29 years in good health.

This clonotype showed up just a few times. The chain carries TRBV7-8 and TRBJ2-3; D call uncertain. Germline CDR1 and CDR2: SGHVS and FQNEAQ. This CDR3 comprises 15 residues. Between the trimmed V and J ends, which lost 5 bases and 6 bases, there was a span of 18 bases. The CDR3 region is CASSPLDGPVDTQYF. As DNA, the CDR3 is TGTGCCAGCAGCCCCCTTGACGGGCCAGTGGATACGCAGTATTTT.

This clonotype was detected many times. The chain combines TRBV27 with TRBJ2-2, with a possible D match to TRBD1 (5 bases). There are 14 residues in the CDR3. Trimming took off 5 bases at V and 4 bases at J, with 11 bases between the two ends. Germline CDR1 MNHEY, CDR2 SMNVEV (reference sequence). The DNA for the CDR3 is TGTGCCAGCAGTCCTGGACACAGCACCGGGGAGCTGTTTTTT. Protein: CASSPGHSTGELFF.

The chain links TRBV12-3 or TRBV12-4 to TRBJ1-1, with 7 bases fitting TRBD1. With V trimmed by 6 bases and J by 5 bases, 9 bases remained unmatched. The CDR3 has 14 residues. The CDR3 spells CASSPDRSSTEAFF. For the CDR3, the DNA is TGTGCCAGCAGCCCGGACAGGTCGTCTACTGAAGCTTTCTTT.

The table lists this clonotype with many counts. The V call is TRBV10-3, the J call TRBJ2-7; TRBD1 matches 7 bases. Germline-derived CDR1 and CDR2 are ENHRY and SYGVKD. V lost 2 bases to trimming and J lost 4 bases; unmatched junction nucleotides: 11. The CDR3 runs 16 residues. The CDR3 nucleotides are TGTGCCATCAGTGAGGATGGGGCAGGGGGTCCTTACGAGCAGTACTTC. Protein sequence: CAISEDGAGGPYEQYF.

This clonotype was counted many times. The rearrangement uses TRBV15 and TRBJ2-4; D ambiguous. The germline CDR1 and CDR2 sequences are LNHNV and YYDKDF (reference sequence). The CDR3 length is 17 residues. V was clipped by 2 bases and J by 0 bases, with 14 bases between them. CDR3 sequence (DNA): TGTGCCACCAGCAGACTCACAGTTGAGGCAGCCAAAAACATTCAGTACTTC. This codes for CATSRLTVEAAKNIQYF. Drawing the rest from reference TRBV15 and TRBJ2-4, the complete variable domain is DAMVIQNPRYQVTQFGKPVTLSCSQTLNHNVMYWYQQKSSQAPKLLFHYYDKDFNNEADTPDNFQSRRPNTSFCFLDIRSPGLGDTAMYLCATSRLTVEAAKNIQYFGAGTRLSVL.

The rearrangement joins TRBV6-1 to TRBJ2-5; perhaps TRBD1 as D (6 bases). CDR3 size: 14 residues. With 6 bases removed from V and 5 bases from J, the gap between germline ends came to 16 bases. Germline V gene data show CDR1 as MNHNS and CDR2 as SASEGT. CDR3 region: CASSDSGTWETQYF. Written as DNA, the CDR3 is TGTGCCAGCAGCGATTCCGGGACATGGGAGACCCAGTACTTC.

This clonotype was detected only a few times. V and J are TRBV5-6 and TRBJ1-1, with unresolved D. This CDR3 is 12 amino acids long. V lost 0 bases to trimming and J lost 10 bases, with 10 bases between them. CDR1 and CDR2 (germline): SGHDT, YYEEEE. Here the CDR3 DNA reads TGTGCCAGCAGCTTGGGTTCCTCAGGAGCTTTCTTT. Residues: CASSLGSSGAFF.

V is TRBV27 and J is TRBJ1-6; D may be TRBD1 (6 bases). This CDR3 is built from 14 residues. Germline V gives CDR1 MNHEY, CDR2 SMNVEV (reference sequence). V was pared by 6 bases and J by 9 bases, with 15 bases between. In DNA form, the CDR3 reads TGTGCCAGCAGCTACAGGGCACTGGGTTCACCCCTCCACTTT. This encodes CASSYRALGSPLHF.

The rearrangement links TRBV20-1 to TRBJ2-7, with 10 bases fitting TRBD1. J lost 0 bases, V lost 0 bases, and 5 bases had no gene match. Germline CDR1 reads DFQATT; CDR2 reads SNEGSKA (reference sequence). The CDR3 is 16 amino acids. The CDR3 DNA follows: TGCAGTGCTAGAGATCGGGACAGGGGCTTCTCCTACGAGCAGTACTTC. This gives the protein CSARDRDRGFSYEQYF.

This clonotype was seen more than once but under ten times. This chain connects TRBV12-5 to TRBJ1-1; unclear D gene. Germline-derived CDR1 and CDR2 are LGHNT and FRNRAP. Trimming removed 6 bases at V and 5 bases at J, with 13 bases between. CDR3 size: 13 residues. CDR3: CASGEAGGTEAFF. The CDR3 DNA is TGTGCTAGTGGGGAGGCGGGTGGGACTGAAGCTTTCTTT.

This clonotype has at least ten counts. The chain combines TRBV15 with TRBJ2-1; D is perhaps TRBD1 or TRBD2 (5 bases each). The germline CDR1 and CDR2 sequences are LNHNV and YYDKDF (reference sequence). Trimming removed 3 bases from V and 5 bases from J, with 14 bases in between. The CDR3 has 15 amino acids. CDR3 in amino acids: CATSRVRDPHNEQFF. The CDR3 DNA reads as TGTGCCACCAGCAGGGTCCGGGACCCTCACAATGAGCAGTTCTTC.

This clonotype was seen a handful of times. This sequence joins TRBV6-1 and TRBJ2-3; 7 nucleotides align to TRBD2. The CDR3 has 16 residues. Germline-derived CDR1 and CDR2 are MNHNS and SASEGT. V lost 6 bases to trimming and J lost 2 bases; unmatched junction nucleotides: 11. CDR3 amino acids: CASRFYPGRATDTQYF. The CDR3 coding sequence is TGTGCCAGCAGGTTCTATCCAGGGAGGGCCACAGATACGCAGTATTTT.

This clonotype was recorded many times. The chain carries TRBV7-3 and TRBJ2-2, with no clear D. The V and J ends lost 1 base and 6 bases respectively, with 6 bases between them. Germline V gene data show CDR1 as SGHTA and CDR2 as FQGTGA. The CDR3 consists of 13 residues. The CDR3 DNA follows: TGTGCCAGCAGCTTAATTTTGTCCGGGGAGCTGTTTTTT. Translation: CASSLILSGELFF.

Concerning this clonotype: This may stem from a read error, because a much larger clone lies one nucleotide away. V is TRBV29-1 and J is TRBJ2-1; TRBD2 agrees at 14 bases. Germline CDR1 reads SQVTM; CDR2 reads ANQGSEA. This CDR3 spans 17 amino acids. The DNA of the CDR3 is TGCAGCGTTGTAGGACTAGCGGGAGGTTTCTCCTACAATGAGCTGTTCTTC. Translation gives CSVVGLAGGFSYNELFF.

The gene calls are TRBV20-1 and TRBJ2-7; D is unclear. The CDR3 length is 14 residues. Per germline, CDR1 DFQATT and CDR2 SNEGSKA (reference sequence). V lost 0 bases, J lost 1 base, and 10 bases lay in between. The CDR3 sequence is CSARDEGYSYEQYF. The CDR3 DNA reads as TGCAGTGCTAGAGATGAAGGGTATTCCTACGAGCAGTACTTC.

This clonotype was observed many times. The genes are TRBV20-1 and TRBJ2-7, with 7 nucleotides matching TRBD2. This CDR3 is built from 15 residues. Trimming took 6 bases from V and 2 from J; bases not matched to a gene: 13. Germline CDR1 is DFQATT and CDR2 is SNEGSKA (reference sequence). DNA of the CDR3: TGCAGTGCCGATCCCCAGCGGGACTACACCTACGAGCAGTACTTC. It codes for CSADPQRDYTYEQYF.

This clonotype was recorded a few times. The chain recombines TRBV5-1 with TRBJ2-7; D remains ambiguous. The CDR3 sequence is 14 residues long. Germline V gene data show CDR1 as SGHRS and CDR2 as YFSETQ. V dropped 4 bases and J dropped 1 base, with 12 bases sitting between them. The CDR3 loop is CASSVPGSSYEQYF. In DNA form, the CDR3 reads TGCGCCAGCAGCGTACCGGGCAGTTCCTACGAGCAGTACTTC.

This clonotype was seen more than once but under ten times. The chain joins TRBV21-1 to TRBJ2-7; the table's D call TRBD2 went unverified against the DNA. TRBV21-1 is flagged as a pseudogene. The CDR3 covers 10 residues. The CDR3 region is CASSKQKEGF. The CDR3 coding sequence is TGTGCCAGCAGCAAACAAAAAGAGGGCTTC.

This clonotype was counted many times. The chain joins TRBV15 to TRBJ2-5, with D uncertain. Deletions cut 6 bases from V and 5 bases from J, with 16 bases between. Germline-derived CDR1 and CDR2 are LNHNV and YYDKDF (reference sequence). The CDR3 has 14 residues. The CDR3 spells CATSRFEPGETQYF. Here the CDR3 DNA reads TGTGCCACCAGTAGGTTCGAGCCTGGGGAGACCCAGTACTTC.

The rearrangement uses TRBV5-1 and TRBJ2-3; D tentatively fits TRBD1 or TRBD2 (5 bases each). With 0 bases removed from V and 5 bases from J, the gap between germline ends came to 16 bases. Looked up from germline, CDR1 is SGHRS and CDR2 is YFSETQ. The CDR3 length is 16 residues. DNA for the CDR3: TGCGCCAGCAGCTTGGGGGACCCCCGATTTCTAGATACGCAGTATTTT. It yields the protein CASSLGDPRFLDTQYF.

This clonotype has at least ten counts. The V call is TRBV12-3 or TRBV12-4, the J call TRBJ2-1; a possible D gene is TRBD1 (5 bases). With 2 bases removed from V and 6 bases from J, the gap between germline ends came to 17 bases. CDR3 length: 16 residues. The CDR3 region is CASSLWGQSFFNEQFF. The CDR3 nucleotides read TGTGCCAGCAGTTTATGGGGCCAGTCATTTTTCAATGAGCAGTTCTTC.

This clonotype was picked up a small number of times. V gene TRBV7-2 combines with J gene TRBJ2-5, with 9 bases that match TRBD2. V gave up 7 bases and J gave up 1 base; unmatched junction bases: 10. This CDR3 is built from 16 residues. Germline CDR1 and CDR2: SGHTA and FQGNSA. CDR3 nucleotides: TGTGCCAGCATCCCTAAGGGCGGGAGGGTCCAAGAGACCCAGTACTTC. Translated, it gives CASIPKGGRVQETQYF.